Listed below are T cell receptor beta chains from one sample, sequenced in a study of identical twins. Via MiXCR, TCRdb re-called the 5' RACE reads, giving one row per CDR3 protein. The sample contains hundreds of thousands of distinct CDR3 sequences, 21% of which appear only once. These records were also assigned to another study, of T cells expressing NK-cell markers.

Sequenced: PBMCs. These receptors were taken from a woman aged 18-30 years in good health. CDR3s leave out the opening cysteine and the closing phenylalanine or tryptophan.

v_call: TRBV10-2
cdr3_aa: ASSESAYYEQY

v_call: TRBV12-3/TRBV12-4
cdr3_aa: ASSFWVGRGRNNYGYT

v_call: TRBV7-2
cdr3_aa: ASSLLRYNQPQH

v_call: TRBV9
cdr3_aa: ASSVGQGNYEQY

v_call: TRBV7-1
cdr3_aa: ASSSDPVGRGPPLSSYNEQF

v_call: TRBV25-1
cdr3_aa: ASSEFGLEQY

v_call: TRBV9
cdr3_aa: ASSERYGGKGKLF

v_call: TRBV5-6
cdr3_aa: ASSPGQAVGGYT

v_call: TRBV20-1
cdr3_aa: SASPVRGGGDTQY

v_call: TRBV10-3
cdr3_aa: AISESNAGRVFYGYT

v_call: TRBV6-1
cdr3_aa: ASSEGTGNTGELF

v_call: TRBV29-1
cdr3_aa: SVEGVQGESTDTQY

v_call: TRBV4-3
cdr3_aa: ASSLSHDNEQF

v_call: TRBV6-1
cdr3_aa: ASSEAPGGSQETQY

v_call: TRBV5-1
cdr3_aa: ASSLQGPGNTIY

v_call: TRBV24-1
cdr3_aa: ATSDSTGQETQY

v_call: TRBV6-1
cdr3_aa: ASSRGQGSLKYEQY

v_call: TRBV18
cdr3_aa: ASSLDDRVYEQF

v_call: TRBV12-3/TRBV12-4
cdr3_aa: ASSWGNAIDQPQH

v_call: TRBV5-1
cdr3_aa: ASEVGESHEQF

v_call: TRBV7-2
cdr3_aa: ASSRSGTSGGGEQF

v_call: TRBV11-2
cdr3_aa: ASSSIPTGRDTQY